What follows is one T cell receptor (beta chain) and its context. As yet, its antigen is unknown. Documented treatment: oral pan-JAK inhibitor, 5-10 mg twice daily. The germline V gene has CDR1 GTSNPN and CDR2 SVGIG (reference sequence). This CDR3 has 15 amino acids. V gave up 5 bases and J gave up 7 bases, with 21 bases separating them. Isolated RNA was reverse transcribed into cDNA used as the sequencing template. The table came from immunoSEQ multiplex PCR; TCRdb's copy has only in-frame clones and leaves some out. This sample yields under 350,000 clones, of which nearly 60% are seen a single time; under 2% belongs to the top ten. These data originate in a study of CD8+ T cells in alopecia areata. About the study: Among treated patients, oral tofacitinib was administered at 5 to 10 mg twice daily. Severity was scored as percentage of affected scalp area in treated patients. General study findings and limits: Links between baseline CD8+ expansion and response need larger treated cohorts. Between patients, shared TCR sequences were less clear than in mice. This was possibly due in part to HLA diversity in the patient population.

The rearrangement uses TRBV30 and TRBJ2-4; the D gene could be TRBD1 or TRBD2 (5 bases each). The TCR originated in a human donor with alopecia areata. The sample here was CD4+ T cells sorted from blood, taken at week 24, from a patient treated with tofacitinib. The CDR3 region has the DNA TGTGCCTGGGCTCCACGTGGGGGACGGGTCAACATTCAGTACTTC. Translation gives CAWAPRGGRVNIQYF.